The present T cell receptor (beta chain) was sequenced within a study of HIV-infected patients and healthy controls. Study conclusions and caveats: Compared with controls, mean Gini indices were significantly raised in HIV-infected repertoires, possibly indicating oligoclonality.

This clonotype was picked up many times. What it binds is not known. Reverse transcription used around 480 ng RNA and constant-region primers for alpha and beta. Each of the alpha and beta chains got its own library through chain-specific third strand synthesis with indices. Each molecule carried a 12-nucleotide identifier made of two joined random hexamers added before amplification. TCRdb re-derived calls from the 5' RACE reads in MiXCR, one entry per CDR3 protein. Of about 15,000 distinct CDR3 sequences in the sample, 6.5% to 7.5% were seen once. The repertoire came from unfractionated whole blood and reflected all unsorted peripheral T cells. This CDR3 has 13 residues. Germline V lookup: CDR1 MGHDK, CDR2 SYGVNS. V lost 6 bases and J lost 4; bases outside the gene matches: 3.

V usage is TRBV25-1 and J usage is TRBJ2-1, with 7 bases lining up with TRBD1. The receptor was isolated from an adult in good health. Sequenced input: blood. The CDR3 spells CASRQGIYNEQFF. The CDR3 nucleotides read TGTGCCAGCAGACAGGGGATTTACAATGAGCAGTTCTTC. The full variable domain, rest sourced from reference TRBV25-1 and TRBJ2-1, is EADIYQTPRYLVIGTGKKITLECSQTMGHDKMYWYQQDPGMELHLIHYSYGVNSTEKGDLSSESTVSRIRTEHFPLTLESARPSHTSQYLCASRQGIYNEQFFGPGTRLTVL.